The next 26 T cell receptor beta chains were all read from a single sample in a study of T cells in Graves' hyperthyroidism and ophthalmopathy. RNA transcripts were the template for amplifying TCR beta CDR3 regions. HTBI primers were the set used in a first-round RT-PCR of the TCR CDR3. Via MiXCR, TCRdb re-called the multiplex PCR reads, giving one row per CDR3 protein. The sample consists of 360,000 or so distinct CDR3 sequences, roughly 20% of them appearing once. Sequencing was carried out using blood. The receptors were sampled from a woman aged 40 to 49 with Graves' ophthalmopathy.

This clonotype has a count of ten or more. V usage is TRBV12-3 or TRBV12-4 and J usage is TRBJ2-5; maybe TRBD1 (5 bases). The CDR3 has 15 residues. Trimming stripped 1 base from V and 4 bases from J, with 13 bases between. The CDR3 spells CASSLVLGLSETQYF. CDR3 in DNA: TGTGCCAGCAGTTTAGTTCTGGGGCTGTCAGAGACCCAGTACTTC.

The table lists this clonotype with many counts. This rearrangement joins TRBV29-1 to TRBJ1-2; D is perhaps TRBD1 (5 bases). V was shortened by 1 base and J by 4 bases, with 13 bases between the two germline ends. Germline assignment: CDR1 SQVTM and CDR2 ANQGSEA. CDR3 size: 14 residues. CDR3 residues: CSVEASGGAYGYTF. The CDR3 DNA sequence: TGCAGCGTTGAAGCCTCCGGAGGGGCCTATGGCTACACCTTC.

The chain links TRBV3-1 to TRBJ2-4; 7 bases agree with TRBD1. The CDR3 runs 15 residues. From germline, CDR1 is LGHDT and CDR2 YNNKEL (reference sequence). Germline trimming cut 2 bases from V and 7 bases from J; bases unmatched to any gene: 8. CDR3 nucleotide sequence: TGTGCCAGCAGCCAATCCGACAGGGTCCGCAACATTCAGTACTTC. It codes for CASSQSDRVRNIQYF.

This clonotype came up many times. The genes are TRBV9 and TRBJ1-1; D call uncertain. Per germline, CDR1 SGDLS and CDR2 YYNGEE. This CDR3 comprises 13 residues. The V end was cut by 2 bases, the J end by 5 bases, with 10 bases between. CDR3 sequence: CASSVNTVTEAFF. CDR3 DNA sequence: TGTGCCAGCAGCGTTAACACAGTTACTGAAGCTTTCTTT.

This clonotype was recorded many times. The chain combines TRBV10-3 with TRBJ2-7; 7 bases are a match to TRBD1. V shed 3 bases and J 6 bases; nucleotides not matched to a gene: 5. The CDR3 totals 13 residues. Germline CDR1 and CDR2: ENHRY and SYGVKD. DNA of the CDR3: TGTGCCATCAGTGAACAGGGGAAGGTCGAGCAGTACTTC. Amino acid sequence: CAISEQGKVEQYF.

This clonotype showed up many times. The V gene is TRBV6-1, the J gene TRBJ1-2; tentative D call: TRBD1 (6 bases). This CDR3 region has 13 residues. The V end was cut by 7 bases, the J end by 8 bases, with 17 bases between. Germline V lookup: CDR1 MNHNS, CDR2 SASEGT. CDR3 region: CASNVQGLGGYTF. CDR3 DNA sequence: TGTGCCAGCAACGTACAGGGACTTGGGGGCTACACCTTC.

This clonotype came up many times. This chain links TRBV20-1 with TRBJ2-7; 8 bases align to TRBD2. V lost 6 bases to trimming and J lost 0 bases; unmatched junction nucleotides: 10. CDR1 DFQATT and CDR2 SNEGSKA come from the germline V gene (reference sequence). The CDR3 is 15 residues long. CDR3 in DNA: TGCAGTGCCACATACCCGGGACTAGTCTCCTACGAGCAGTACTTC. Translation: CSATYPGLVSYEQYF.

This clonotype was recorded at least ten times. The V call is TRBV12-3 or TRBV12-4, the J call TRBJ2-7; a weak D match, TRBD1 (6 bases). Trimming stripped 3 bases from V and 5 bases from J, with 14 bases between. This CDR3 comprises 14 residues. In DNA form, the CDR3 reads TGTGCCAGCAGTTTTTATGTCAGGGGACACGAGCAGTACTTC. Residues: CASSFYVRGHEQYF.

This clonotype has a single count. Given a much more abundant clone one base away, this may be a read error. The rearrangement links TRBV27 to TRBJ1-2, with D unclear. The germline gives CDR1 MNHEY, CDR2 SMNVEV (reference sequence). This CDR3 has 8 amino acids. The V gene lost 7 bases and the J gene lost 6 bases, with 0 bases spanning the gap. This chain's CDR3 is CASNGYTF. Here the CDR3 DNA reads TGTGCCAGCAATGGCTACACCTTC.

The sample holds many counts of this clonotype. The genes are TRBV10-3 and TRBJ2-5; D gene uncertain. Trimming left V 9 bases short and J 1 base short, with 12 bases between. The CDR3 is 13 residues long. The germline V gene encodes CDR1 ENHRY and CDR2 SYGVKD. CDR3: CAIARRIQETQYF. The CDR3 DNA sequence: TGTGCCATTGCTAGGCGGATCCAAGAGACCCAGTACTTC.

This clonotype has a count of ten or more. CDR3 loop: CATSRPGQGRYEQYF. DNA for the CDR3: TGTGCCACCAGCAGACCGGGACAGGGGCGATACGAGCAGTACTTC. The gene calls are TRBV15 and TRBJ2-7, with TRBD1 identical over 10 bases. This CDR3 has 15 residues. Germline loops: CDR1 LNHNV, CDR2 YYDKDF (reference sequence). The V gene end was trimmed by 2 bases and the J gene end by 4 bases; junction bases not matched to a gene: 5.

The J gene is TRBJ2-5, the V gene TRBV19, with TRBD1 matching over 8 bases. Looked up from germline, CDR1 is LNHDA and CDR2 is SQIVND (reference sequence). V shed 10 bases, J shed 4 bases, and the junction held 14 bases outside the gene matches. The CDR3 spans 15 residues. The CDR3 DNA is TGTGCCACCCAAACATCAGGGGGCGGGCGAGAGACCCAGTACTTC. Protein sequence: CATQTSGGGRETQYF.

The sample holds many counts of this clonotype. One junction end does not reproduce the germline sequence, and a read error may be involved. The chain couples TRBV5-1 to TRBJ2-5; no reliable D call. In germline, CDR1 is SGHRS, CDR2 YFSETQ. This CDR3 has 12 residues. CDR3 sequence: CASSLVSETQYF. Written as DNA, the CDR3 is TGTGCCAGCAGCTTAGTTTCGGAGACCCAGTACTTC.

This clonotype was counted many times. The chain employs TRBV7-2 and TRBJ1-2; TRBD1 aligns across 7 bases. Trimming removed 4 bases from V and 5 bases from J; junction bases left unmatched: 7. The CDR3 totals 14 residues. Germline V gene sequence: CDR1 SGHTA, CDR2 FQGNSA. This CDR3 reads CASSSPGQLYGYTF. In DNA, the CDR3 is TGTGCCAGCAGCTCCCCGGGACAGCTGTATGGCTACACCTTC.

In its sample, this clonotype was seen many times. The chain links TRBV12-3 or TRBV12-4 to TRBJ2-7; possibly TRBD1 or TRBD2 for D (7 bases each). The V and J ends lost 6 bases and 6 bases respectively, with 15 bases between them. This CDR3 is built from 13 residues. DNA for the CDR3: TGTGCCAGCAGGGAGTCAGGGGGGGCCGAGCAGTACTTC. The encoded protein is CASRESGGAEQYF.

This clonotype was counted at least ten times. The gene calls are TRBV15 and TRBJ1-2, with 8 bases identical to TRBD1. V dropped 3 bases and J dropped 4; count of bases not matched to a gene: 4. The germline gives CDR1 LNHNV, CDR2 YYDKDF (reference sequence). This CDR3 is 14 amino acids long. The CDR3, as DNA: TGTGCCACCAGCAGTCCGACAGGGGTCTATGGCTACACCTTC. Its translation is CATSSPTGVYGYTF.

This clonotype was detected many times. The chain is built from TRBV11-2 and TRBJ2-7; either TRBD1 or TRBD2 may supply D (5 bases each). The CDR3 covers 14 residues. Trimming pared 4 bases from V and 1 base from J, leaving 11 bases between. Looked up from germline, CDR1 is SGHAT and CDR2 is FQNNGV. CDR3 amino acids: CASSYPGTSYEQYF. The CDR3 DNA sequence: TGTGCCAGCAGCTACCCCGGGACGTCCTACGAGCAGTACTTC.

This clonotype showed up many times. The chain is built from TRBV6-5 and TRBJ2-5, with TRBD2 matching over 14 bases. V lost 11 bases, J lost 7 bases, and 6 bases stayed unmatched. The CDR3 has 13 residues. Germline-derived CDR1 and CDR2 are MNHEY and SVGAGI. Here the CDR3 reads CAGRLAGGGTQYF. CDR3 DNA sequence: TGTGCCGGTAGACTAGCGGGAGGGGGGACCCAGTACTTC.

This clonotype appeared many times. The CDR3 protein is CASSNSANTGELFF. CDR3 nucleotide sequence: TGTGCCAGCAGTAACAGCGCGAACACCGGGGAGCTGTTTTTT. The rearrangement links TRBV6-2 or TRBV6-3 to TRBJ2-2; D is uncertain. Germline CDR1 MNHEY, CDR2 SVGEGT. V gave up 5 bases and J gave up 0 bases, with 7 bases separating them. The CDR3 is made up of 14 amino acids.

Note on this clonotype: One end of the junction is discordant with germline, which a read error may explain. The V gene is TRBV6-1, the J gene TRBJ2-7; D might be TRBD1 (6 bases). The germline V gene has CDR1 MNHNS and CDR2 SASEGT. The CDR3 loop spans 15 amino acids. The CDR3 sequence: CASSEEVAGAYEQSF. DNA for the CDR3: TGTGCCAGCAGTGAAGAGGTTGCAGGGGCCTACGAGCAGTCCTTC.

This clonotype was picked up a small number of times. The CDR3 DNA follows: TGTGCCAGTAGGAGCCGGGGGGAAGAGACCCAGTACTTC. Amino acid sequence: CASRSRGEETQYF. The gene calls are TRBV19 and TRBJ2-5, with 7 bases identical to TRBD2. Trimming cost V 6 bases and J 3 bases; bases outside gene matches: 4. Germline V gene sequence: CDR1 LNHDA, CDR2 SQIVND (reference sequence). There are 13 residues in the CDR3.

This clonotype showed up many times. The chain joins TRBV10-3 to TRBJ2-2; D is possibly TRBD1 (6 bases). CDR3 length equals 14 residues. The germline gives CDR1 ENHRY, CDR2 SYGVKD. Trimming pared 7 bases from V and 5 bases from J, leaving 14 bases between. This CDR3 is CAINQGKGTGELFF. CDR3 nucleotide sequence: TGTGCCATCAATCAGGGGAAGGGGACCGGGGAGCTGTTTTTT.

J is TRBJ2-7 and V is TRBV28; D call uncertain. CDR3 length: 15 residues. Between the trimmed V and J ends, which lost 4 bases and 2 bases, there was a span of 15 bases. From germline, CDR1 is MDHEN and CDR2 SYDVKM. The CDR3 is CASSSRSRPPYEQYF. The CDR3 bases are TGTGCCAGCAGTTCCCGGTCGAGACCTCCCTACGAGCAGTACTTC.

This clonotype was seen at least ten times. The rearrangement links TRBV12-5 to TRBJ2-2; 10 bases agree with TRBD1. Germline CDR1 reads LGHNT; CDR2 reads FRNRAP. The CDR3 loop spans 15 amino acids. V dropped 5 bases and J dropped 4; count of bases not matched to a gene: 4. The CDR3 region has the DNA TGTGCTAGTGGTCCGGGACAGGGGCGCACCGGGGAGCTGTTTTTT. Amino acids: CASGPGQGRTGELFF.

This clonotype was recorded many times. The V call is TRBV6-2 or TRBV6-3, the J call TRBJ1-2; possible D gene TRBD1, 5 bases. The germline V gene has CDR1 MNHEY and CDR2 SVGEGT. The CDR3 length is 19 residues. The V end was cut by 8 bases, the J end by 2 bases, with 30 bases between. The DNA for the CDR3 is TGTGCCAGCCGTCCCTGGGCGATTTTCAGGGAGGAGGGGAACTATGGCTACACCTTC. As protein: CASRPWAIFREEGNYGYTF.

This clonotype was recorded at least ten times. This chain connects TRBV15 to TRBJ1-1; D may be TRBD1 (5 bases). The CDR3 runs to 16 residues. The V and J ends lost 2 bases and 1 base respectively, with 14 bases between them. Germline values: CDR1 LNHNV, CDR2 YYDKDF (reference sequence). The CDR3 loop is CATSRKRGGENTEAFF. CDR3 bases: TGTGCCACCAGCAGAAAGAGGGGAGGGGAGAACACTGAAGCTTTCTTT. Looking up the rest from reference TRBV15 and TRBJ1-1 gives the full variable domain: DAMVIQNPRYQVTQFGKPVTLSCSQTLNHNVMYWYQQKSSQAPKLLFHYYDKDFNNEADTPDNFQSRRPNTSFCFLDIRSPGLGDTAMYLCATSRKRGGENTEAFFGQGTRLTVV.